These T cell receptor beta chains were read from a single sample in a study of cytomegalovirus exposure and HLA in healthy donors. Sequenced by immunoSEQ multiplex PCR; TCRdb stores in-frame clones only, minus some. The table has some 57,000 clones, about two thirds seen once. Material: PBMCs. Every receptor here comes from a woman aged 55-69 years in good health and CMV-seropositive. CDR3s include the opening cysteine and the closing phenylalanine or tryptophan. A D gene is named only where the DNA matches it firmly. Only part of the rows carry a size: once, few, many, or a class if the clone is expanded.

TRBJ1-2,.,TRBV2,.,CASTATKGANYGYTF,TGTGCCAGCACCGCGACCAAGGGGGCTAACTATGGCTACACCTTC
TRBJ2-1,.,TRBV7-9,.,CASSLTYNEQFF,TGTGCCAGCAGCCTAACCTACAATGAGCAGTTCTTC
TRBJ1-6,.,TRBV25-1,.,CASSEQGTGTHSPLHF,TGTGCCAGCAGTGAACAGGGAACAGGAACCCATTCACCCCTCCACTTT
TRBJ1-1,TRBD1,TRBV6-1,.,CASRGRDSMNTEAFF,TGTGCCAGCAGGGGACGGGACAGTATGAACACTGAAGCTTTCTTT
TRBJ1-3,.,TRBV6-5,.,CASSYSYGNTIYF,TGTGCCAGCAGTTACTCTTATGGAAACACCATATATTTT
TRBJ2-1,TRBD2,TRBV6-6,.,CASSYSRLAGGNEQFF,TGTGCCAGCAGTTACTCGAGGCTAGCGGGGGGGAATGAGCAGTTCTTC
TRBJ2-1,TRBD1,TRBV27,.,CASSPDRGDEQFF,TGTGCCAGCAGTCCGGACAGGGGCGATGAGCAGTTCTTC
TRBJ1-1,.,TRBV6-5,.,CASSYSTGNTEAFF,TGTGCCAGCAGTTACTCGACAGGAAACACTGAAGCTTTCTTT
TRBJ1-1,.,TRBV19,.,CASSIGGSTEAFF,TGTGCCAGTAGTATCGGGGGATCCACTGAAGCTTTCTTT
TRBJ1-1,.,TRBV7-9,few,CASSSSAGTEAFF,TGTGCCAGCAGCTCGTCGGCGGGCACTGAAGCTTTCTTT
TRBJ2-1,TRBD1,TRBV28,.,CASSSTGASYNEQFF,TGTGCCAGCAGTTCGACAGGGGCCTCCTACAATGAGCAGTTCTTC